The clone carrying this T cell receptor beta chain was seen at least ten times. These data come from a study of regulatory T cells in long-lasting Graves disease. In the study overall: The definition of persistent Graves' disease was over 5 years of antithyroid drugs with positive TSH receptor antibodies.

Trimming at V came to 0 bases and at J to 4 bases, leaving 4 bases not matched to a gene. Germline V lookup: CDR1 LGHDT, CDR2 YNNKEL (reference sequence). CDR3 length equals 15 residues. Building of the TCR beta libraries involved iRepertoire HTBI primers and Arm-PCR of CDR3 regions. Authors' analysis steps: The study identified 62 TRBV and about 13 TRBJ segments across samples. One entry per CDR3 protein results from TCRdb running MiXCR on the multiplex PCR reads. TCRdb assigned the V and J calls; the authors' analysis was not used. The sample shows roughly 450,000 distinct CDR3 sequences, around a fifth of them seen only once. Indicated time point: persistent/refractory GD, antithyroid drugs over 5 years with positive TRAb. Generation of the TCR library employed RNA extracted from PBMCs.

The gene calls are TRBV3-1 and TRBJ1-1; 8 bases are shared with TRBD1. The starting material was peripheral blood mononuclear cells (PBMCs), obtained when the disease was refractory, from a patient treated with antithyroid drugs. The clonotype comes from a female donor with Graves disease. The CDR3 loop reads CASSQDQGTGTEAFF. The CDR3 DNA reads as TGTGCCAGCAGCCAAGATCAAGGGACAGGCACTGAAGCTTTCTTT.